A selection of T cell receptor beta chains follows, all from one sample in a study of shared clonotypes between healthy human individuals. Only in-frame clones appear in the TCRdb table, and some are missing; sequencing was by immunoSEQ multiplex PCR. This sample has approximately 2.4 million clones, with more than 90% found just once. The sequenced material came from naive CD4+ T cells sorted from blood. The receptors were gathered from a man younger than 35 in good health. The CDR3 runs from the conserved cysteine through the conserved F or W. D genes are given only for firm matches. Rows give clone size only sometimes, using once, few, many, or a class for an expanded clone.

clone size	V gene	D gene	J gene	CDR3 protein	CDR3 DNA
NA	TRBV19	NA	TRBJ1-2	CASSTYGVYGYTF	TGTGCCAGTAGTACATACGGGGTCTATGGCTACACCTTC
NA	TRBV5-4	NA	TRBJ2-7	CASSLVDIPPYEQYF	TGTGCCAGCAGCTTAGTGGATATACCTCCCTACGAGCAGTACTTC
NA	TRBV29-1	NA	TRBJ2-2	CSVDADNTGELFF	TGCAGCGTTGATGCGGATAACACCGGGGAGCTGTTTTTT
NA	TRBV30	NA	TRBJ1-1	CAWSRRDMNTEAFF	TGTGCCTGGAGTCGACGGGACATGAACACTGAAGCTTTCTTT
NA	TRBV16	NA	TRBJ1-6	CASSRTSGNSPLHF	TGTGCCAGCAGCCGGACCTCCGGCAATTCACCCCTCCACTTT
NA	TRBV9	TRBD1	TRBJ2-3	CASSVGQGGDTQYF	TGTGCCAGCAGCGTAGGACAGGGGGGAGATACGCAGTATTTT
once	TRBV6-6	NA	TRBJ2-3	CASRTASDTQYF	TGTGCCAGCAGAACGGCCTCAGATACGCAGTATTTT
few	TRBV28	NA	TRBJ1-2	CASIEPTGGYTF	TGTGCCAGCATCGAGCCGACGGGTGGCTACACCTTC
NA	TRBV7-2	TRBD2	TRBJ2-3	CASSPQRGGTDTQYF	TGTGCCAGCAGCCCCCAGCGGGGTGGGACAGATACGCAGTATTTT
NA	TRBV2	NA	TRBJ1-5	CASRGFSNQPQHF	TGTGCCAGCAGGGGATTTAGCAATCAGCCCCAGCATTTT